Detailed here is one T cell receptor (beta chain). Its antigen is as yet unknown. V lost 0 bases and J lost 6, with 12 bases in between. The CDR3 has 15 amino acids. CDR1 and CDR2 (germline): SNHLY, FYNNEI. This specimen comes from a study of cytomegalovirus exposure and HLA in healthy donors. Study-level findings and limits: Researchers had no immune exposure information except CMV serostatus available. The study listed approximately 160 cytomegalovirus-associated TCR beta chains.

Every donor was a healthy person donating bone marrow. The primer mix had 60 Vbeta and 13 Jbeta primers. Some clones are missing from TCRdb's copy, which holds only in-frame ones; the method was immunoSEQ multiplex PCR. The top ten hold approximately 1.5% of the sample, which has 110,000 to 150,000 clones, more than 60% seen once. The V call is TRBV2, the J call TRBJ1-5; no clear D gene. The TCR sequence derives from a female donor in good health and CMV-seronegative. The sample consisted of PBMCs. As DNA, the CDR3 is TGTGCCAGCAGTGAAGCGGGAGAATTTGGTCAGCCCCAGCATTTT. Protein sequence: CASSEAGEFGQPQHF.